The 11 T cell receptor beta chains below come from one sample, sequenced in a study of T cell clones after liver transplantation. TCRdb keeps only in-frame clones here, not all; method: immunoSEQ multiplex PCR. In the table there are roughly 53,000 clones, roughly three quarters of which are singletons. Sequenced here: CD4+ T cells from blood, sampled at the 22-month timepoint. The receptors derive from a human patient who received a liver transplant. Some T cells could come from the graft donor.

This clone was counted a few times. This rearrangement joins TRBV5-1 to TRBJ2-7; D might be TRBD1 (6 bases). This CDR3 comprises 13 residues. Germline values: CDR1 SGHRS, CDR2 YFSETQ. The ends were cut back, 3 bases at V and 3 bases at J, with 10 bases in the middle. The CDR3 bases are TGCGCCAGCAGCTCTACAGGGTTCTACGAGCAGTACTTC. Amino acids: CASSSTGFYEQYF.

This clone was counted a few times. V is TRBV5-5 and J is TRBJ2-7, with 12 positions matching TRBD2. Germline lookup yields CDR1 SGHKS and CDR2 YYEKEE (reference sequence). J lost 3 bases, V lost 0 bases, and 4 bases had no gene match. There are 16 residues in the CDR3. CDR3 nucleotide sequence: TGTGCCAGCAGCTTGGGACTAGCGGGGGACTTCTACGAGCAGTACTTC. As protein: CASSLGLAGDFYEQYF.

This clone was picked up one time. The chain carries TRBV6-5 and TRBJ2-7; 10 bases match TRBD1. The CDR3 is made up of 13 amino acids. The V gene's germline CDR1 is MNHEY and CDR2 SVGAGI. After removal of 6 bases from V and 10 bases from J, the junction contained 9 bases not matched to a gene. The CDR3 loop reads CASSETGGFFQYF. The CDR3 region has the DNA TGTGCCAGCAGCGAGACAGGGGGCTTCTTCCAGTACTTC.

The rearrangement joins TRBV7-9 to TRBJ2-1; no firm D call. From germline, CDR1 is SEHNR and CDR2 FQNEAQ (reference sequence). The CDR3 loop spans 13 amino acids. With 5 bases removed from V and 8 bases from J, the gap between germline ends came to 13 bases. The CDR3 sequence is CASSDTAWDEQFF. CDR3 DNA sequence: TGTGCCAGCAGCGATACGGCTTGGGATGAGCAGTTCTTC.

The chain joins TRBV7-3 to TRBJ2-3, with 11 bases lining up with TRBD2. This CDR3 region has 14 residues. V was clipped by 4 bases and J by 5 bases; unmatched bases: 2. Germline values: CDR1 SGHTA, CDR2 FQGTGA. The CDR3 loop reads CASSSGLAEDTQYF. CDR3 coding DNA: TGTGCCAGCAGCTCGGGACTAGCGGAAGATACGCAGTATTTT.

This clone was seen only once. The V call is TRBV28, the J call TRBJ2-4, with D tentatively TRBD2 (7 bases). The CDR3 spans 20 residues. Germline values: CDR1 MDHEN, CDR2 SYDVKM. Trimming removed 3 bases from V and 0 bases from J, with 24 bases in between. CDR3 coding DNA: TGTGCCAGCAGTTTTCCCCTTTTCGTAGGGGAGGGGGTAGCCAAAAACATTCAGTACTTC. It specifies CASSFPLFVGEGVAKNIQYF.

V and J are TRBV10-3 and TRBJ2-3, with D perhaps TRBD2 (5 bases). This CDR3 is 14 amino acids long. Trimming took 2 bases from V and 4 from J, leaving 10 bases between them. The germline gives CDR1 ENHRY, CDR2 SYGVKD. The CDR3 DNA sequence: TGTGCCATCAGTGAGGGCGGGTCCGCAGATACGCAGTATTTT. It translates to CAISEGGSADTQYF.

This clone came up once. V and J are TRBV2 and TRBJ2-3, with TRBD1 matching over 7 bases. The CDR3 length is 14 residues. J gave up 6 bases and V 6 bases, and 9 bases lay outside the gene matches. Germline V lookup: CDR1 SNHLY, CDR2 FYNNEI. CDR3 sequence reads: CASSPIDREDTQYF. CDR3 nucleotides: TGTGCCAGCAGCCCCATTGACAGGGAGGATACGCAGTATTTT.

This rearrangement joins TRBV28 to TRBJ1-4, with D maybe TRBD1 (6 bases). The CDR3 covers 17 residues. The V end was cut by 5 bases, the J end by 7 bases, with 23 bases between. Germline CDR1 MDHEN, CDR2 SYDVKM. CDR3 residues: CASSPNPKGGHFEKLFF. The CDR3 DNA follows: TGTGCCAGCAGTCCGAACCCAAAGGGGGGCCACTTTGAAAAACTGTTTTTT.

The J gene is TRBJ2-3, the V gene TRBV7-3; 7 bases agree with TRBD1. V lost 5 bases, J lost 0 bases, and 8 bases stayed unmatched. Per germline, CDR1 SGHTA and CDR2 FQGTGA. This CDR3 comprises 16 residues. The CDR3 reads CASSTMTGQSTDTQYF. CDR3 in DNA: TGTGCCAGCAGCACAATGACAGGGCAGAGCACAGATACGCAGTATTTT.

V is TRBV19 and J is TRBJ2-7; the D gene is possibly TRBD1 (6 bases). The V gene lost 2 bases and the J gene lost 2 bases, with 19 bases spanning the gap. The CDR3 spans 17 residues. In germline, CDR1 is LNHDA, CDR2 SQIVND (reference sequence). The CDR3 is CASSISHWGPGTYEQYF. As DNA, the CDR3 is TGTGCCAGTAGTATATCCCATTGGGGGCCAGGGACCTACGAGCAGTACTTC.